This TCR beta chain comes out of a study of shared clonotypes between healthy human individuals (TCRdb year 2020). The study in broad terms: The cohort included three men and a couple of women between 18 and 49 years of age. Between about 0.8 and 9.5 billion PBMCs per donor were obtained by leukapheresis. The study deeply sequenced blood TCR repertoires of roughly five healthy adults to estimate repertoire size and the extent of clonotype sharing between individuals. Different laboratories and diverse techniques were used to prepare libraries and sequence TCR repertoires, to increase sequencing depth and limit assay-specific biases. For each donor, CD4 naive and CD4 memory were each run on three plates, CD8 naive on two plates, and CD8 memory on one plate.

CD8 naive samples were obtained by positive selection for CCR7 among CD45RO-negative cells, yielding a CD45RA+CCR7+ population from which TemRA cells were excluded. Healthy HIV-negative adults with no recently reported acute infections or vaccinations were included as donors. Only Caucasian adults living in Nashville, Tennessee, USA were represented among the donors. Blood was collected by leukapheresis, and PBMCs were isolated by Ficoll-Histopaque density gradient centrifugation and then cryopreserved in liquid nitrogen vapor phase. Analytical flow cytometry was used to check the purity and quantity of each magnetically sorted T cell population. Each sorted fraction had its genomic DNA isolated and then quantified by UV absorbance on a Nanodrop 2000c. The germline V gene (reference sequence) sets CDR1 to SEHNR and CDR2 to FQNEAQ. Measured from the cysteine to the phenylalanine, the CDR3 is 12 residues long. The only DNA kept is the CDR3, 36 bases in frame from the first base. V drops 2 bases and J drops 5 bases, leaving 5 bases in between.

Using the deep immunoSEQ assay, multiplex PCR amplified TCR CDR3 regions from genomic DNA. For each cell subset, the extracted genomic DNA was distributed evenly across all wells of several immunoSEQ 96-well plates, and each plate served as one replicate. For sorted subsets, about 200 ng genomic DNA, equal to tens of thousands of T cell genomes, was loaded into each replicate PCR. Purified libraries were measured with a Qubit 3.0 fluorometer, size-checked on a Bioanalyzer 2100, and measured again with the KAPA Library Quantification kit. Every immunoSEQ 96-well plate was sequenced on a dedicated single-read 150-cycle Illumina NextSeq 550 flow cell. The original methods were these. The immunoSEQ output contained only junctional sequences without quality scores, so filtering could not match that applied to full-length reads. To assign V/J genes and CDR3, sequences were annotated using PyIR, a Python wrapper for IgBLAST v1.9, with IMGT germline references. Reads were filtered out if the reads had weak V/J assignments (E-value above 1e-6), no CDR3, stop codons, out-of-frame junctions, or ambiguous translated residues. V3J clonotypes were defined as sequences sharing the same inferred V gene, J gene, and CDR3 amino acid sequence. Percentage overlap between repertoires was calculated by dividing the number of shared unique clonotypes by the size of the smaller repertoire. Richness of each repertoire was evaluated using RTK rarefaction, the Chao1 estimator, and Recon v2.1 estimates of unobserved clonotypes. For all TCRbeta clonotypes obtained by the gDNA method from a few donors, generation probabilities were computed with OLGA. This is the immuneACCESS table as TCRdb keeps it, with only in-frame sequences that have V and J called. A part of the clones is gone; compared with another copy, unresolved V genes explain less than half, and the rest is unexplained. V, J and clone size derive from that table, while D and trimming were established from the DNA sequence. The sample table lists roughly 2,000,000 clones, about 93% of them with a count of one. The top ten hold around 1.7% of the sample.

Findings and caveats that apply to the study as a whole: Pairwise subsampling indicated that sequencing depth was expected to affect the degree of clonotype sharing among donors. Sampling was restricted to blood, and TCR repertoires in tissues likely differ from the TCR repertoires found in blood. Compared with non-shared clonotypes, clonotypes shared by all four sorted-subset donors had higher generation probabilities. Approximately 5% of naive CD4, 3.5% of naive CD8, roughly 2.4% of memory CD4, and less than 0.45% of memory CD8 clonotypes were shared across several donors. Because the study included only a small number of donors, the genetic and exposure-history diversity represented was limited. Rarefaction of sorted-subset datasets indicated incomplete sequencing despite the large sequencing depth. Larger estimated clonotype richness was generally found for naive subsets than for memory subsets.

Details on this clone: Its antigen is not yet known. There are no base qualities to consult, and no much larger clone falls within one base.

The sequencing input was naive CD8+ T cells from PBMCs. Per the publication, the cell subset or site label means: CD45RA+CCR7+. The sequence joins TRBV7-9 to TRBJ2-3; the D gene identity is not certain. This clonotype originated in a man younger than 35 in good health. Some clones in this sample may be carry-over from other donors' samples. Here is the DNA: TGTGCCAGCAGCTTACAAAGAGATACGCAGTATTTT. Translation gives CASSLQRDTQYF.